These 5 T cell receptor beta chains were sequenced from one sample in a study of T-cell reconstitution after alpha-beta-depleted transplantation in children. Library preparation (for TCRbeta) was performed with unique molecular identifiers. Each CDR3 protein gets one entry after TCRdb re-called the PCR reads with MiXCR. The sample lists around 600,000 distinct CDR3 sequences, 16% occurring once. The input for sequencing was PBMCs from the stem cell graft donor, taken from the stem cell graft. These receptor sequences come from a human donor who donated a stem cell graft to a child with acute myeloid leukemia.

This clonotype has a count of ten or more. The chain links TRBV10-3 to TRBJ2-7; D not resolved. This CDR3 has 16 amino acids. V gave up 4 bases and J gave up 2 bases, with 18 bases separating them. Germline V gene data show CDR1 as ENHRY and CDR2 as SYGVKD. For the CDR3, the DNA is TGTGCCATCAGTGGGGCCCAGAATTCCGCAACCTACGAGCAGTACTTC. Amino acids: CAISGAQNSATYEQYF.

CDR3 nucleotides: TGTGCCAGCAGCTTAGCCAGGGGGATCTCTAACTATGGCTACACCTTC. It is translated as CASSLARGISNYGYTF. The genes are TRBV13 and TRBJ1-2, with 7 bases matching TRBD1. With V trimmed by 1 base and J by 0 bases, 5 bases remained unmatched. The CDR3 extends over 16 amino acids. CDR1 is PRHDT and CDR2 is FYEKMQ in the germline V gene (reference sequence). The full variable domain, in which reference TRBV13 and TRBJ1-2 provide the parts outside the CDR3, is AAGVIQSPRHLIKEKRETATLKCYPIPRHDTVYWYQQGPGQDPQFLISFYEKMQSDKGSIPDRFSAQQFSDYHSELNMSSLELGDSALYFCASSLARGISNYGYTFGSGTRLTVV.

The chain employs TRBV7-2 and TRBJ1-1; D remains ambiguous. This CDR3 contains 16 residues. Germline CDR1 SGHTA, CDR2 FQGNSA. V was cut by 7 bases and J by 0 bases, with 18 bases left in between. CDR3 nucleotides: TGTGCCAGCATCCCCTCGCCAGGAGCTATGAACACTGAAGCTTTCTTT. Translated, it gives CASIPSPGAMNTEAFF.

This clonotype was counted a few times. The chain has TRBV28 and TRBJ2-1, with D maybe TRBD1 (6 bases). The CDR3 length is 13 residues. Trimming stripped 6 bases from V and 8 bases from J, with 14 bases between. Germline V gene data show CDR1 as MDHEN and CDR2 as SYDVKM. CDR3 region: CASRTGIPDEQFF. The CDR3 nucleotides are TGTGCCAGCAGAACAGGGATTCCGGATGAGCAGTTCTTC.

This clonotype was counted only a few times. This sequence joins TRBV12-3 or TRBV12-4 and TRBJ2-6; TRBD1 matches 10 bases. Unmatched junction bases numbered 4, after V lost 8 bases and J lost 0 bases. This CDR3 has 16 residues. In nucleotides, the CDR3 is TGTGCCAGCGGAAGGGACAGGGGCTCTGGGGCCAACGTCCTGACTTTC. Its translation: CASGRDRGSGANVLTF.